The following is a TCR beta chain sequence with its context. Its antigen is not yet known. Base qualities are not recorded, but no much larger clone differs from it by a single base. The data stem from a study of OX40 agonist ivuxolimab in advanced cancers. In terms of the full investigation: The costimulatory receptor OX40 (CD134) was targeted by ivuxolimab, a fully human IgG2 agonistic monoclonal antibody. Intravenous ivuxolimab was administered to patients every 2 weeks at six dose levels: 0.01, 0.1, 0.3, 1.5, 3 and 10 mg/kg. Of the roughly 51 dose-escalation patients, hepatocellular carcinoma was present in approximately 20, melanoma in around 15, renal cell carcinoma in 9 and head and neck cancer in 9. The dose-escalation cohort was almost 85% male with a mean age of roughly 60 years, ranging from roughly 23 to 85. Patients were allowed to have had prior anti-PD-1, anti-PD-L1 or anti-CTLA-4 therapy, and more than 35% of the dose-escalation patients had been treated with checkpoint inhibitors. Three dose-escalation patients achieved partial responses, one with hepatocellular carcinoma and two with cutaneous melanoma. Peripheral TCRbeta sequencing was intended to test whether TCR sequence diversity was altered and clonal T-cell expansion was caused by ivuxolimab. The paper reports the monotherapy dose-escalation portion (N = 52 patients) of the phase I ivuxolimab trial.

Patients with a history of autoimmune disease or receiving systemic immunosuppression were excluded from the trial. Peripheral blood for TCR sequencing was collected from all dose cohorts at baseline, on cycle 4 day 1, and on cycle 7 day 1. The samples were drawn from a first-in-human, open-label, multicenter phase I dose-escalation trial of ivuxolimab. Adults with locally advanced or metastatic melanoma, renal cell, hepatocellular, or head and neck squamous cell carcinoma were enrolled in the trial. Before TCR sequencing, CD4+ T cells and CD8+ T cells from peripheral blood were sorted into separate populations. General findings and caveats noted by the study authors: Low levels of normalized T-cell clonal expansion were also seen in some patients who did not respond. In the 0.1-3.0 mg/kg groups, partial responders were among the patients with the lowest normalized peripheral clonal expansion, particularly in CD8+ T cells. Clonal expansion of both CD4+ and CD8+ blood T cells was observed from baseline to week 6 at doses 0.1 to 3.0 mg/kg. After ivuxolimab, CD8+ T cells had more expanded clones than CD4+ T cells on average. Which antigens the clonally expanded peripheral T cells were specific for was not determined.

Genomic DNA was extracted from sorted cells for sequencing of the TCRbeta CDR3 region. The immunoSEQ Assay was used to sequence the TCRbeta CDR3 regions. TCRdb carries this immuneACCESS record with in-frame sequences only. Its versions omit some clonotypes, under half of them owing to an unresolved V gene in the studies checked, with the rest unexplained. The sample data list 45,000 to 65,000 clones, and approximately 91% of these were observed just once. The ten top clones hold around 10% of the sample. This clonotype was sampled from an adult with an advanced solid tumor such as melanoma, head and neck, liver or kidney cancer. Sequencing was performed on CD4+ or CD8+ T cells sorted from blood, taken in a trial of the OX40 agonist ivuxolimab.

The base sequence is TGTGCCAGCAGTTTAGTGGGCAGGGTAAACTACAATGAGCAGTTCTTC. Its protein product is CASSLVGRVNYNEQFF. The V gene is TRBV28 and the J gene is TRBJ2-1; the D segment could be TRBD1, given 5 matching bases. V is pared back by 2 bases and J by 3 bases, with 14 bases lying between the germline termini. The CDR3 goes from the cysteine to the phenylalanine over 16 residues. Just CDR3 DNA is preserved here, 48 bases in frame from base 1. Reading the germline V gene gives CDR1 MDHEN and CDR2 SYDVKM.